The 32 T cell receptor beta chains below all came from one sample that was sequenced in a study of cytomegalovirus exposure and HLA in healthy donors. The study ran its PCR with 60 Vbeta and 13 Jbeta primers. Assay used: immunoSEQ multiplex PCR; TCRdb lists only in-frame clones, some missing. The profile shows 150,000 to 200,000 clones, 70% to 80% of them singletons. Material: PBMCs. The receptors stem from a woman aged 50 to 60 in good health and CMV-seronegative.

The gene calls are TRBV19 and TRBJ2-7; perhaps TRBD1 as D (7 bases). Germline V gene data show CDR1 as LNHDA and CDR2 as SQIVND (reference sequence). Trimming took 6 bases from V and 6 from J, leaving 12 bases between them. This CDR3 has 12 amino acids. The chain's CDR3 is CASSPGGLEQYF. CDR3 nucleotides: TGTGCCAGTAGCCCAGGGGGGCTCGAGCAGTACTTC.

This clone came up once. CDR3 in DNA: TGTGCCAGCAGTCCGTCCTATGGCTACACCTTC. It is translated as CASSPSYGYTF. V and J are TRBV7-2 and TRBJ1-2; D is uncertain. Germline V gives CDR1 SGHTA, CDR2 FQGNSA. V lost 6 bases and J lost 4, with 6 bases in between. CDR3 size: 11 residues.

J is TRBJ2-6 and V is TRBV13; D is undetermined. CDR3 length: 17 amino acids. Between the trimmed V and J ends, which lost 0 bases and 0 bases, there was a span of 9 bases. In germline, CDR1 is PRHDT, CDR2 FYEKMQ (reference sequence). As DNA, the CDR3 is TGTGCCAGCAGCTTAGGGCCAGGTTACTCTGGGGCCAACGTCCTGACTTTC. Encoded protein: CASSLGPGYSGANVLTF.

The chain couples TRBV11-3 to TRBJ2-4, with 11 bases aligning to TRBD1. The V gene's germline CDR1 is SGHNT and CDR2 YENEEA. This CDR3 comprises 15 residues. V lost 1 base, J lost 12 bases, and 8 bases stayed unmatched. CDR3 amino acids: CASSLGPGQGDTQYF. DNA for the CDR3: TGTGCCAGCAGCTTAGGCCCGGGACAGGGGGACACTCAGTACTTC.

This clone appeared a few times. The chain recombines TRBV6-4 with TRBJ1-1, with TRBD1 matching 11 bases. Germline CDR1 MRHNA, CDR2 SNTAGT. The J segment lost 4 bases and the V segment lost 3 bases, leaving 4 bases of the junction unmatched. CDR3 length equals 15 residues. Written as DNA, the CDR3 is TGTGCCAGCAGTGAAGGGACAGGGGGTATCACTGAAGCTTTCTTT. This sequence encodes CASSEGTGGITEAFF.

The CDR3 DNA reads as TGCGCCAGCAGCCAAGATCAAGCCGCTGGAAACACCATATATTTT. Residues: CASSQDQAAGNTIYF. The gene calls are TRBV4-1 and TRBJ1-3; no clear D. V was trimmed by 0 bases and J by 2 bases, leaving 8 bases between them. Germline loops: CDR1 MGHRA, CDR2 YSYEKL. This CDR3 contains 15 residues.

The CDR3 region has the DNA TGTGCCAGAAGCTCCAAGACAGGGTTTAACACAGATACGCAGTATTTT. Amino acid sequence: CARSSKTGFNTDTQYF. The gene calls are TRBV5-3 and TRBJ2-3, with 7 positions matching TRBD1. Being an ORF, TRBV5-3 has a function that is uncertain. V lost 3 bases and J lost 2; bases outside the gene matches: 9. CDR3 length: 16 residues.

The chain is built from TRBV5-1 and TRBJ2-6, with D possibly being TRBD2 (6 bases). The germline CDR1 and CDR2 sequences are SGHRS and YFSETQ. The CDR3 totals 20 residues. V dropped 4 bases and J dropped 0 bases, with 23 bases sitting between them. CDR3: CASSLDNFSGASSGANVLTF. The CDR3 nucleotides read TGCGCCAGCAGCCTCGATAACTTTAGCGGAGCGAGCTCTGGGGCCAACGTCCTGACTTTC.

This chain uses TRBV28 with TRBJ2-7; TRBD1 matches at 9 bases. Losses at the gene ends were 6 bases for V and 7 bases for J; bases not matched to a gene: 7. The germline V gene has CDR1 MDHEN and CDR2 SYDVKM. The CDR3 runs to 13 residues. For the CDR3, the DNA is TGTGCCAGCAGCCAACAGGGGGCGCGGGAGCAGTACTTC. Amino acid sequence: CASSQQGAREQYF.

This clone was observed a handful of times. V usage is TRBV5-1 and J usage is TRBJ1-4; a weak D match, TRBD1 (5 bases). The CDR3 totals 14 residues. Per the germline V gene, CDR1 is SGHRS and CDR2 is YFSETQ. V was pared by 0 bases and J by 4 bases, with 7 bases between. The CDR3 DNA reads TGCGCCAGCAGCTTGGGACAGAATAATGAAAAACTGTTTTTT. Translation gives CASSLGQNNEKLFF.

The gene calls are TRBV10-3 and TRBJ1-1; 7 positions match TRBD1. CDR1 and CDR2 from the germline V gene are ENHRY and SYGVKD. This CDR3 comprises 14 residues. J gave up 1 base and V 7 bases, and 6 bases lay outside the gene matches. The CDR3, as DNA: TGTGCCATCAAGACAGGGTCAGGGAACACTGAAGCTTTCTTT. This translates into CAIKTGSGNTEAFF.

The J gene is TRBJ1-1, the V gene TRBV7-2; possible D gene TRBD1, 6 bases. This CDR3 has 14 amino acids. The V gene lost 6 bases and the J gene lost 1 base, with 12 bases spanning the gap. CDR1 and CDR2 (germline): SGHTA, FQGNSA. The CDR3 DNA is TGTGCCAGCAGACAGGGAACGGGGAACACTGAAGCTTTCTTT. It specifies CASRQGTGNTEAFF.

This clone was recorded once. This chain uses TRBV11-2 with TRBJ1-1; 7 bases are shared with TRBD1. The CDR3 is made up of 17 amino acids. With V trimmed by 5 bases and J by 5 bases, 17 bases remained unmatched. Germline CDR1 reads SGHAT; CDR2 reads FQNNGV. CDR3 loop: CASSPRTGGVFGTEAFF. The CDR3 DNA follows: TGTGCCAGCAGCCCGCGGACAGGAGGAGTTTTCGGGACTGAAGCTTTCTTT.

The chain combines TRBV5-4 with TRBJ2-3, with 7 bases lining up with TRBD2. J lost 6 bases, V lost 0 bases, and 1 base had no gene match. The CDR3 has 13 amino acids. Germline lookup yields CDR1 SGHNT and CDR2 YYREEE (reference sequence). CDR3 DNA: TGTGCCAGCAGCTTGGGGGAGGGGGATACGCAGTATTTT. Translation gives CASSLGEGDTQYF.

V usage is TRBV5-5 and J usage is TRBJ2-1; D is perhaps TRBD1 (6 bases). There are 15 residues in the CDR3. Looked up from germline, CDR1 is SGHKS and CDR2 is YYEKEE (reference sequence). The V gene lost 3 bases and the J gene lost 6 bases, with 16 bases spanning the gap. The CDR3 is CASSWRTVGSNEQFF. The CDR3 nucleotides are TGTGCCAGCAGCTGGCGGACAGTCGGGTCCAATGAGCAGTTCTTC.

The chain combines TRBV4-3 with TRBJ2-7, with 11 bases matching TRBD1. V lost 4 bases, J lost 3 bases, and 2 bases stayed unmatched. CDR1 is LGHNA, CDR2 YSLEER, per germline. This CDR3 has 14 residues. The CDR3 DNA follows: TGCGCCAGCAGCCGGACAGGGGGCGGCTACGAGCAGTACTTC. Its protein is CASSRTGGGYEQYF.

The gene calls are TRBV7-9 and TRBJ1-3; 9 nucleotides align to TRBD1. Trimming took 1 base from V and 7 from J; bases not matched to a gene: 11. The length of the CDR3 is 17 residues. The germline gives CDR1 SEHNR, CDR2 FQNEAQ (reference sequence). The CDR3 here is CASSLGGTGIKLNTIYF. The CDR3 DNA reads TGTGCCAGCAGCTTAGGGGGGACAGGGATCAAGCTGAACACCATATATTTT.

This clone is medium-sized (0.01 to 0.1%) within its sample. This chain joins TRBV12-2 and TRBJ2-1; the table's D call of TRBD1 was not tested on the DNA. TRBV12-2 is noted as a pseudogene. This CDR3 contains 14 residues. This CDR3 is CASQPGQGSVEQFF. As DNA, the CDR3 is TGTGCAAGTCAACCGGGACAGGGATCGGTCGAGCAGTTCTTC.

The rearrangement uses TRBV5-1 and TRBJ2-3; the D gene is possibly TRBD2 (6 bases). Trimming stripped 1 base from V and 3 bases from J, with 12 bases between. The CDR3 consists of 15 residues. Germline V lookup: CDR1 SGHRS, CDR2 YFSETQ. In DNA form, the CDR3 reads TGCGCCAGCAGCTTGTCGGGTAGCGGAACAGATACGCAGTATTTT. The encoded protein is CASSLSGSGTDTQYF.

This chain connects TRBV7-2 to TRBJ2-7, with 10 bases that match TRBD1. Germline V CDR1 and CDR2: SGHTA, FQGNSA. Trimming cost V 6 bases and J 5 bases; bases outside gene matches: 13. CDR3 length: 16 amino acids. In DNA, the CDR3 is TGTGCCAGCAGTTCCAGTTTGGGACAGGGGAGCGACGAGCAGTACTTC. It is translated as CASSSSLGQGSDEQYF. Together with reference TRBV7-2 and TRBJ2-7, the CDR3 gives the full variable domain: GAGVSQSPSNKVTEKGKDVELRCDPISGHTALYWYRQSLGQGLEFLIYFQGNSAPDKSGLPSDRFSAERTGGSVSTLTIQRTQQEDSAVYLCASSSSLGQGSDEQYFGPGTRLTVT.

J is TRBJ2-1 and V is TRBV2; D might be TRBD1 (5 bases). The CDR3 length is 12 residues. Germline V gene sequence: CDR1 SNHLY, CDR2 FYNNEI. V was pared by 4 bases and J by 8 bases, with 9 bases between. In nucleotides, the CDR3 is TGTGCCAGCAGTGCCAGGGTCCATGAGCAGTTCTTC. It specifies CASSARVHEQFF.

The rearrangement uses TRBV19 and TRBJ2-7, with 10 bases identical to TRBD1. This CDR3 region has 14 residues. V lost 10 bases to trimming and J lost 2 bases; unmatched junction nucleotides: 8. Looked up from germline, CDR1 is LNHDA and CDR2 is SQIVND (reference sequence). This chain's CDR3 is CATRDRGKPYEQYF. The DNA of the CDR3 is TGTGCCACCCGGGACAGGGGCAAACCCTACGAGCAGTACTTC.

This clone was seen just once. This CDR3 is CASSFEGGLAGNTGELFF. The CDR3 DNA reads as TGTGCCAGCAGTTTTGAGGGAGGACTAGCGGGAAACACCGGGGAGCTGTTTTTT. The chain combines TRBV28 with TRBJ2-2, with 12 bases aligning to TRBD2. With 3 bases clipped from V and 2 bases from J, the junction kept 7 bases outside the gene matches. Germline V gives CDR1 MDHEN, CDR2 SYDVKM. The CDR3 is made up of 18 amino acids.

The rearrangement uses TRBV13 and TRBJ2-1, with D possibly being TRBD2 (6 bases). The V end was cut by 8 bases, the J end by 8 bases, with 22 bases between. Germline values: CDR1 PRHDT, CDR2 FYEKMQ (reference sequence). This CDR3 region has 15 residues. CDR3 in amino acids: CASSLRPSATHEQFF. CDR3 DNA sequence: TGTGCCAGCTCCCTACGGCCTAGCGCCACGCATGAGCAGTTCTTC.

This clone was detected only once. CDR3 in amino acids: CASSRQGATNEKLFF. The CDR3 DNA sequence: TGTGCCAGCAGCCGGCAGGGGGCCACTAATGAAAAACTGTTTTTT. The J gene is TRBJ1-4, the V gene TRBV6-6; 8 positions match TRBD1. This CDR3 comprises 15 residues. V trimming: 6 bases; J trimming: 2 bases; junction bases outside the gene matches: 5. The V gene's germline CDR1 is MNHNY and CDR2 SVGAGI (reference sequence).

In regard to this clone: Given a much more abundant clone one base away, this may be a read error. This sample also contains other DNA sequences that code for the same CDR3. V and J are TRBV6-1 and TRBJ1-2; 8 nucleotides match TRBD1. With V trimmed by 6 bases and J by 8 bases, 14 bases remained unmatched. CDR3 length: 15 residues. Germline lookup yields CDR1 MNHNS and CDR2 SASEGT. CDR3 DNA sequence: TGTGCCAGCAGCGAGCCAGGACAGGGAGGGTCAGGCTACACCTTC. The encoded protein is CASSEPGQGGSGYTF.

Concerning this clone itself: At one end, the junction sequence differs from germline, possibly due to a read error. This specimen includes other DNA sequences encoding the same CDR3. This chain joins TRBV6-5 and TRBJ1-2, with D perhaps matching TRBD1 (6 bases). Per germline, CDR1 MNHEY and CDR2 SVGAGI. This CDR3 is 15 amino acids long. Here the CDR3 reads CASSSRDPGDYGYTF. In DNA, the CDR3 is TGCGCCAGCAGTTCCCGGGACCCAGGGGACTATGGCTACACCTTC.

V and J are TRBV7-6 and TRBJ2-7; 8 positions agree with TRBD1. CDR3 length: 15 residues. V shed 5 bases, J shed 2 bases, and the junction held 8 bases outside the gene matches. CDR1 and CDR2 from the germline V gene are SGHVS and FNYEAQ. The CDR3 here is CASSPQTGVPYEQYF. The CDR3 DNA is TGTGCCAGCAGCCCCCAGACAGGGGTCCCCTACGAGCAGTACTTC.

CDR3: CASSEPSTGGNEKLFF. For the CDR3, the DNA is TGTGCCAGCAGTGAGCCTTCGACAGGGGGGAATGAAAAACTGTTTTTT. This sequence joins TRBV25-1 and TRBJ1-4, with 9 bases identical to TRBD1. J gave up 5 bases and V 3 bases, and 7 bases lay outside the gene matches. Germline loops: CDR1 MGHDK, CDR2 SYGVNS. This CDR3 spans 16 amino acids.

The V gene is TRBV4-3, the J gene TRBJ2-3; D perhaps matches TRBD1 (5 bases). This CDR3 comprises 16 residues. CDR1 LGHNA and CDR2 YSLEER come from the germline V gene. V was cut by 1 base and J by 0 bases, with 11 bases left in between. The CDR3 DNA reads TGCGCCAGCAGCCAAGGCCAGGACACTAGCACAGATACGCAGTATTTT. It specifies CASSQGQDTSTDTQYF.

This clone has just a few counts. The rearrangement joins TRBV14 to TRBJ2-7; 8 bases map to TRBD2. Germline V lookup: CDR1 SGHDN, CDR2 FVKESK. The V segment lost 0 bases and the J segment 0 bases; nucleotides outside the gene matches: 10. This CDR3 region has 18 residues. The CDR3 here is CASSQEASTSVRSYEQYF. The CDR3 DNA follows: TGTGCCAGCAGCCAAGAAGCCTCGACTAGCGTTCGCTCCTACGAGCAGTACTTC. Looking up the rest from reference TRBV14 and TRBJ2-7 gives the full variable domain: EAGVTQFPSHSVIEKGQTVTLRCDPISGHDNLYWYRRVMGKEIKFLLHFVKESKQDESGMPNNRFLAERTGGTYSTLKVQPAELEDSGVYFCASSQEASTSVRSYEQYFGPGTRLTVT.

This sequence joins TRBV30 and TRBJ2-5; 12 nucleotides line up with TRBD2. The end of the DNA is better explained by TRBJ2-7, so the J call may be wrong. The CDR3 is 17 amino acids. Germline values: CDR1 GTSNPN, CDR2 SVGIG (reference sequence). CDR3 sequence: CAWSVLAGGRLSYEQYF. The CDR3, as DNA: TGTGCCTGGAGTGTACTAGCGGGGGGCCGATTATCCTACGAGCAGTACTTC.